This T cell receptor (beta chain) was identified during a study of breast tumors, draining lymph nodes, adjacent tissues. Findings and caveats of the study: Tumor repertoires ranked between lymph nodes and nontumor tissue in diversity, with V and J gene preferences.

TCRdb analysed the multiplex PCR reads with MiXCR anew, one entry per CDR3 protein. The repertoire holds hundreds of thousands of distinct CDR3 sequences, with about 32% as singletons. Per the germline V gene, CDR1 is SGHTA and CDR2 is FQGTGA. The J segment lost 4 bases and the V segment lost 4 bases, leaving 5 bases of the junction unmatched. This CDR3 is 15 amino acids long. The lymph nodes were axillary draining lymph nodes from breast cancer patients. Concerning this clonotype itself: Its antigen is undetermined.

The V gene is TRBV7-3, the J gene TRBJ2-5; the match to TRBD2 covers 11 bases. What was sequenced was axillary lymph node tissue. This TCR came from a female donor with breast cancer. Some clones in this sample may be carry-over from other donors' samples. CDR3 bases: TGTGCCAGCAGCTCTAGCGGGAGGTCGGGAGAGACCCAGTACTTC. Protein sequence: CASSSSGRSGETQYF.